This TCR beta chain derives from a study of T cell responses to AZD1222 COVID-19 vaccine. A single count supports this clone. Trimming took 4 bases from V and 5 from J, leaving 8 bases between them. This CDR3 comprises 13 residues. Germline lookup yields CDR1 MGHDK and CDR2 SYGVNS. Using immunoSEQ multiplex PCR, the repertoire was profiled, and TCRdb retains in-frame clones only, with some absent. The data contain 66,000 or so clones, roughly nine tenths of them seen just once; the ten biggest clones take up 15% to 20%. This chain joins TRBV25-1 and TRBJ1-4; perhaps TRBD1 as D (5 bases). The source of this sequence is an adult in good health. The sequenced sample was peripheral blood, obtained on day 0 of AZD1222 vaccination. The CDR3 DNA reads TGTGCCAGCAGTGTGGGGGGGAATGAAAAACTGTTTTTT. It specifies CASSVGGNEKLFF.